This TCR beta chain was identified during a study of STAT3 mutations in large granular lymphocyte leukemia. Study-level points and caveats: Every T-cell large granular lymphocyte leukemia patient had at least one immunodominant TCR beta clonotype.

Comments on this clone: Its target is not known.

Germline lookup yields CDR1 SGHNT and CDR2 YYREEE (reference sequence). This CDR3 has 16 amino acids. V gave up 2 bases and J gave up 4 bases; unmatched junction bases: 5. The assay was immunoSEQ multiplex PCR, and TCRdb's table has in-frame clones only and misses some. This table holds 5,500 to 6,500 clones, 77% found once. The receptor was isolated from a man aged 35-49 years with T-cell large granular lymphocyte leukemia. Some clones in this sample may be carry-over from other donors' samples. The chain uses TRBV5-4 and TRBJ2-3; 12 nucleotides match TRBD2. Sequencing was performed on peripheral blood mononuclear cells. The CDR3 spells CASSFSSGRAADTQYF. In nucleotides, the CDR3 is TGTGCCAGCAGCTTCTCTAGCGGGAGGGCCGCAGATACGCAGTATTTT.